A selection of T cell receptor beta chains follows, all from one sample in a study of blood T cell dynamics during melanoma immunotherapy. Sequencing was performed with immunoSEQ multiplex PCR; in TCRdb, only in-frame clones are kept and a portion is missing. The sample holds 11,000 to 15,000 clones, around 86% seen once. Sequences were derived from blood, sampled from a patient treated with checkpoint blockade. All receptors derive from a human donor with melanoma. The CDR3 runs from the conserved cysteine through the conserved F or W. Each record gives: D gene, V gene, clone size, J gene, CDR3 protein, CDR3 DNA. A D gene is named only where the DNA matches it firmly. Only part of the rows carry a size: once, few, many, or a class if the clone is expanded.

D: NA
V: TRBV7-2
size: few
J: TRBJ1-5
CDR3: CASSRDYYSNQPQHF
DNA: TGTGCCAGCAGCCGGGACTATTATAGCAATCAGCCCCAGCATTTT

D: NA
V: TRBV2
size: NA
J: TRBJ2-2
CDR3: CASSRTGAGELFF
DNA: TGTGCCAGCAGTCGAACCGGAGCCGGGGAGCTGTTTTTT

D: NA
V: TRBV4-3
size: NA
J: TRBJ1-3
CDR3: CASSQERPGAGNTIYF
DNA: TGCGCCAGCAGCCAAGAAAGACCCGGTGCTGGGAACACCATATATTTT

D: NA
V: TRBV7-2
size: NA
J: TRBJ2-5
CDR3: CASGLRSRGQTQYF
DNA: TGTGCCAGCGGCCTCCGTAGCAGGGGACAGACCCAGTACTTC

D: TRBD1
V: TRBV5-1
size: few
J: TRBJ1-5
CDR3: CASSLSRGEPQHF
DNA: TGCGCCAGCAGCTTGTCCAGGGGGGAGCCCCAGCATTTT

D: NA
V: TRBV19
size: NA
J: TRBJ2-3
CDR3: CATSSGTSTDTQYF
DNA: TGTGCCACAAGTAGCGGAACTAGCACAGATACGCAGTATTTT

D: TRBD2
V: TRBV19
size: NA
J: TRBJ2-1
CDR3: CASSPQRGGRYNEQFF
DNA: TGTGCCAGTAGCCCACAGCGGGGGGGCCGATACAATGAGCAGTTCTTC

D: NA
V: TRBV7-9
size: NA
J: TRBJ2-1
CDR3: CAGAQSSGHRSYNEQFF
DNA: TGTGCCGGGGCCCAAAGCAGTGGACACCGCTCGTACAATGAGCAGTTCTTC

D: NA
V: TRBV6-1
size: few
J: TRBJ1-1
CDR3: CASTGLGPEAFF
DNA: TGTGCCAGTACCGGCCTCGGACCTGAAGCTTTCTTT

D: NA
V: TRBV5-1
size: NA
J: TRBJ2-7
CDR3: CASSLGSGREQYF
DNA: TGCGCCAGCAGCTTGGGGTCAGGACGGGAGCAGTACTTC

D: NA
V: TRBV18
size: NA
J: TRBJ2-3
CDR3: CASSATDHTDTQYF
DNA: TGTGCCAGCTCAGCCACGGACCACACAGATACGCAGTATTTT

D: NA
V: TRBV6-1
size: once
J: TRBJ1-6
CDR3: CASSARGEQNSPLHF
DNA: TGTGCCAGCAGTGCCCGGGGGGAGCAAAATTCACCCCTCCACTTT

D: NA
V: TRBV11-2
size: NA
J: TRBJ2-5
CDR3: CASSLAPWGTPSQETQYF
DNA: TGTGCCAGCAGCTTAGCCCCGTGGGGGACTCCCTCCCAAGAGACCCAGTACTTC

D: TRBD1
V: TRBV10-2
size: NA
J: TRBJ1-1
CDR3: CASSDFGQGAQTGTEAFF
DNA: TGCGCCAGCAGTGATTTTGGACAGGGGGCGCAGACAGGCACTGAAGCTTTCTTT

D: TRBD1
V: TRBV7-2
size: NA
J: TRBJ2-1
CDR3: CASSWTGGEQFF
DNA: TGTGCCAGCAGCTGGACAGGGGGTGAGCAGTTCTTC

D: NA
V: TRBV19
size: few
J: TRBJ1-1
CDR3: CASSPRQEVRAFF
DNA: TGTGCCAGTAGTCCGCGACAGGAGGTGAGAGCTTTCTTT

D: NA
V: TRBV4-3
size: NA
J: TRBJ1-2
CDR3: CASSQVKQPNYGYTF
DNA: TGCGCCAGCAGCCAAGTAAAACAGCCTAACTATGGCTACACCTTC

D: NA
V: TRBV19
size: NA
J: TRBJ1-2
CDR3: CASSIVGITGYTF
DNA: TGTGCCAGTAGTATAGTGGGCATCACCGGCTACACCTTC

D: TRBD1
V: TRBV7-2
size: NA
J: TRBJ2-2
CDR3: CASRPFGDRAAGELFF
DNA: TGTGCCAGCAGACCATTCGGGGACAGGGCCGCCGGGGAGCTGTTTTTT

D: TRBD1
V: TRBV7-2
size: NA
J: TRBJ1-2
CDR3: CASSRTGSYGYTF
DNA: TGTGCCAGCAGTCGGACAGGGAGCTATGGCTACACCTTC

D: NA
V: TRBV5-1
size: NA
J: TRBJ2-5
CDR3: CASSLRLEGSETQYF
DNA: TGCGCCAGCAGCTTGCGACTTGAAGGGTCGGAGACCCAGTACTTC

D: TRBD1
V: TRBV5-4
size: NA
J: TRBJ1-3
CDR3: CASSPGGTGNTIYF
DNA: TGTGCCAGCAGCCCAGGGGGGACTGGAAACACCATATATTTT

D: NA
V: TRBV6-6
size: NA
J: TRBJ1-1
CDR3: CASSSTSQGAFF
DNA: TGTGCCAGCAGTTCCACCAGCCAGGGTGCTTTCTTT

D: TRBD2
V: TRBV5-1
size: NA
J: TRBJ2-2
CDR3: CASSSLAIAGGYTGELFF
DNA: TGCGCCAGCAGCTCCCTCGCCATAGCGGGGGGATACACCGGGGAGCTGTTTTTT

D: TRBD1
V: TRBV30
size: NA
J: TRBJ1-5
CDR3: CAWSTGGDQPQHF
DNA: TGTGCCTGGAGCACAGGGGGAGATCAGCCCCAGCATTTT

D: TRBD2
V: TRBV5-8
size: NA
J: TRBJ2-5
CDR3: CASSTYSGGQETQYF
DNA: TGTGCCAGCAGCACGTACAGCGGGGGTCAAGAGACCCAGTACTTC

D: NA
V: TRBV15
size: NA
J: TRBJ2-7
CDR3: CATSRAGRGHEQYF
DNA: TGTGCCACCAGCAGAGCCGGCAGGGGCCACGAGCAGTACTTC

D: TRBD2
V: TRBV5-1
size: few
J: TRBJ2-3
CDR3: CASSLTSGSTDTQYF
DNA: TGCGCCAGCAGCCTGACTAGCGGGAGCACAGATACGCAGTATTTT

D: TRBD2
V: TRBV9
size: NA
J: TRBJ2-1
CDR3: CASSVAPGGGAIYNEQFF
DNA: TGTGCCAGCAGCGTAGCTCCCGGCGGGGGGGCCATCTACAATGAGCAGTTCTTC

D: NA
V: TRBV4-3
size: NA
J: TRBJ2-5
CDR3: CASSQDPAQETQYF
DNA: TGCGCCAGCAGCCAAGATCCTGCTCAAGAGACCCAGTACTTC

D: TRBD1
V: TRBV5-1
size: NA
J: TRBJ1-4
CDR3: CASSETGGEKLFF
DNA: TGCGCCAGCTCGGAGACAGGGGGCGAAAAACTGTTTTTT

D: NA
V: TRBV5-1
size: NA
J: TRBJ2-1
CDR3: CASSLAGPPNEQFF
DNA: TGCGCCAGCAGCTTGGCCGGTCCGCCGAATGAGCAGTTCTTC

D: NA
V: TRBV7-2
size: NA
J: TRBJ2-5
CDR3: CASSSMAGSQETQYF
DNA: TGTGCCAGCAGCTCCATGGCGGGTTCCCAAGAGACCCAGTACTTC

D: TRBD1
V: TRBV18
size: NA
J: TRBJ1-1
CDR3: CASSPLGTANTEAFF
DNA: TGTGCCAGCTCACCACTGGGGACAGCTAACACTGAAGCTTTCTTT

D: TRBD2
V: TRBV28
size: NA
J: TRBJ2-1
CDR3: CASSLFVSGGHNEQFF
DNA: TGTGCCAGCAGTTTATTTGTTAGCGGGGGGCATAATGAGCAGTTCTTC

D: NA
V: TRBV19
size: NA
J: TRBJ2-2
CDR3: CASSEASSFAGELFF
DNA: TGTGCCAGTAGCGAGGCTAGTAGCTTTGCCGGGGAGCTGTTTTTT

D: TRBD1
V: TRBV6-6
size: NA
J: TRBJ1-4
CDR3: CASTEGTGTEKLFF
DNA: TGTGCCAGCACCGAAGGGACAGGGACTGAAAAACTGTTTTTT

D: TRBD1
V: TRBV11-2
size: few
J: TRBJ2-5
CDR3: CASSLRTGYQETQYF
DNA: TGTGCCAGCAGCTTACGGACAGGGTATCAAGAGACCCAGTACTTC

D: TRBD1
V: TRBV6-6
size: NA
J: TRBJ1-1
CDR3: CASSPGQGKGNTEAFF
DNA: TGTGCCAGCAGTCCTGGACAGGGGAAAGGGAACACTGAAGCTTTCTTT

D: NA
V: TRBV19
size: NA
J: TRBJ1-5
CDR3: CASRTAPEGQPQHF
DNA: TGTGCCAGCCGGACAGCCCCGGAAGGTCAGCCCCAGCATTTT

D: TRBD1
V: TRBV5-1
size: NA
J: TRBJ1-4
CDR3: CASSPGTGFNEKLFF
DNA: TGCGCCAGCAGCCCCGGGACAGGTTTTAATGAAAAACTGTTTTTT

D: NA
V: TRBV5-6
size: once
J: TRBJ2-7
CDR3: CASSLRPGETYEQYF
DNA: TGTGCCAGCAGCTTGAGGCCAGGTGAGACCTACGAGCAGTACTTC

D: NA
V: TRBV9
size: NA
J: TRBJ2-3
CDR3: CASSVLGDTQYF
DNA: TGTGCCAGCAGCGTACTTGGAGATACGCAGTATTTT

D: TRBD1
V: TRBV6-1
size: NA
J: TRBJ1-1
CDR3: CASSAGQGWVSLAFF
DNA: TGTGCCAGCAGTGCTGGACAGGGGTGGGTAAGTCTGGCTTTCTTT

D: NA
V: TRBV9
size: few
J: TRBJ2-5
CDR3: CASSPGSIAGETQYF
DNA: TGTGCCAGCAGCCCCGGGAGTATCGCCGGAGAGACCCAGTACTTC